The clone carrying this TCR beta chain was counted only a few times. These data belong to a study of T cell changes during pregnancy in multiple sclerosis. Produced via immunoSEQ multiplex PCR; TCRdb's table is partial and in-frame only. This table has more than 95,000 clones, about 90% appearing once. The germline CDR1 and CDR2 sequences are MNHEY and SMNVEV (reference sequence). The CDR3 is 13 residues long. Trimming took 2 bases from V and 9 from J, leaving 8 bases between them. The source of this sequence is a female donor with multiple sclerosis, enrolled in a pregnancy study. The chain has TRBV27 and TRBJ1-6; no clear D. The source material was peripheral blood, sampled after pregnancy. CDR3 region: CASSLREGSPLHF. In DNA form, the CDR3 reads TGTGCCAGCAGTTTACGGGAGGGTTCACCCCTCCACTTT.